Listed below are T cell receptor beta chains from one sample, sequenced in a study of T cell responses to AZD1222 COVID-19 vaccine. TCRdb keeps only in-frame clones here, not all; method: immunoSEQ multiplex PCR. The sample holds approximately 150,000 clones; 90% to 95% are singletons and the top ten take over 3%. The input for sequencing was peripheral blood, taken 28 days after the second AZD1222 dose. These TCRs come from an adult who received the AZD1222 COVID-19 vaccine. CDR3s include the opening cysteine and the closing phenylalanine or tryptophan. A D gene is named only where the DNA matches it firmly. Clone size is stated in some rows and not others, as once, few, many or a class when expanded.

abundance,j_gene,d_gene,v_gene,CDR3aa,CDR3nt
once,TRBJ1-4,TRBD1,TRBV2,CASSDSRGAANEKLFF,TGTGCCAGCAGCGATTCCAGGGGGGCGGCTAATGAAAAACTGTTTTTT
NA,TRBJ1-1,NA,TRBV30,CAWSVLTPVDTEAFF,TGTGCCTGGAGTGTACTTACCCCCGTAGACACTGAAGCTTTCTTT
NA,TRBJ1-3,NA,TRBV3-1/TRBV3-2,CASSHESSGNTIYF,TGTGCCAGCAGCCATGAGAGCTCTGGAAACACCATATATTTT
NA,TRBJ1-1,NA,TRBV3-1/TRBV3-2,CASSRRGRAGTEAFF,TGTGCCAGCAGCCGTCGTGGGAGGGCGGGCACTGAAGCTTTCTTT
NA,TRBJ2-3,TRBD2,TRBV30,CAWSVGLRGSVTSTDTQYF,TGTGCCTGGAGTGTAGGTTTGCGGGGGAGCGTAACTAGCACAGATACGCAGTATTTT
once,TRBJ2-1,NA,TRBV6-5,CASTKPSGEQFF,TGTGCCAGCACCAAGCCGAGTGGCGAGCAGTTCTTC
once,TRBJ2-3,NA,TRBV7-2,CASSPSLASARDTQYF,TGTGCCAGCAGTCCTTCCTTGGCATCTGCCCGAGATACGCAGTATTTT
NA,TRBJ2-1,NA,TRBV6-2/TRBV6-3,CASSYIAGTIDNEQFF,TGTGCCAGCAGTTACATAGCCGGGACGATCGACAATGAGCAGTTCTTC
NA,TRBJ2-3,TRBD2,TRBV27,CASSRGGSTDTQYF,TGTGCCAGCAGCCGGGGGGGGAGCACAGATACGCAGTATTTT
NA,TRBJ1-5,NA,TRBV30,CAWSQGRLGEPQHF,TGTGCCTGGAGCCAAGGACGGCTCGGGGAGCCCCAGCATTTT
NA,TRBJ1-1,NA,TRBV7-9,CASSLEGDTEAFF,TGTGCCAGCAGCTTAGAGGGGGACACTGAAGCTTTCTTT
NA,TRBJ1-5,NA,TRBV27,CASRGLIGQPQHF,TGTGCCAGCAGGGGGTTAATTGGCCAGCCCCAGCATTTT
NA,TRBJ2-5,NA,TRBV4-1,CASSQDLQPSRTQYF,TGCGCCAGCAGCCAAGATCTACAGCCCAGCAGAACCCAGTACTTC
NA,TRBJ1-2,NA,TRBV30,CAYTSPREGRLGYTF,TGTGCCTACACTTCCCCCAGAGAAGGCAGGTTGGGCTACACCTTC
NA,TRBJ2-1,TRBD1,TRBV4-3,CASSPETGGGYNEQFF,TGCGCCAGCAGTCCCGAAACAGGGGGAGGCTACAATGAGCAGTTCTTC
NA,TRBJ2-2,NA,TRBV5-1,CASSLYPQLLGSQGNTGELFF,TGCGCCAGCAGCTTGTATCCCCAACTACTCGGGTCACAGGGGAACACCGGGGAGCTGTTTTTT
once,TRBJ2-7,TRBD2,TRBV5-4,CASSSERGSYEQYF,TGTGCCAGCAGCTCCGAGCGGGGTTCCTACGAGCAGTACTTC
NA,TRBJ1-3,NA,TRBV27,CASWGGNTIYF,TGTGCCAGCTGGGGGGGAAACACCATATATTTT
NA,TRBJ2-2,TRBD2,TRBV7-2,CASKLASNTGELFF,TGTGCCAGCAAACTAGCGTCGAACACCGGGGAGCTGTTTTTT
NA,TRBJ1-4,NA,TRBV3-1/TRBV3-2,CASSQRGLGQSEKLFF,TGTGCCAGCAGCCAACGGGGGCTGGGACAAAGTGAAAAACTGTTTTTT
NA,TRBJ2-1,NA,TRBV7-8,CASSLSSSYNEQFF,TGTGCCAGCAGCTTATCAAGCTCCTACAATGAGCAGTTCTTC
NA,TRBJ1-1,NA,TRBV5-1,CASSLRQPNTEAFF,TGCGCCAGCAGCTTGAGGCAGCCGAACACTGAAGCTTTCTTT
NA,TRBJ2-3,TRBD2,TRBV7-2,CASSFRLAGVDTQYF,TGTGCCAGCAGCTTTAGACTAGCGGGGGTAGATACGCAGTATTTT
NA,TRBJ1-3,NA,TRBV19,CASTVSGNTIYF,TGTGCCAGTACGGTCTCTGGAAACACCATATATTTT
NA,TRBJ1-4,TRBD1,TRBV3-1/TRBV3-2,CASSQRLASGTGNEKLFF,TGTGCCAGCAGCCAACGCCTCGCCTCCGGGACAGGTAACGAAAAACTGTTTTTT
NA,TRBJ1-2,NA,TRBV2,CASSEAGTYGYTF,TGTGCCAGCAGTGAAGCAGGAACCTATGGCTACACCTTC
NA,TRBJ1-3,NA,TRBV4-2,CASSQTGRVNTIYF,TGTGCCAGCAGCCAGACGGGGAGGGTAAACACCATATATTTT
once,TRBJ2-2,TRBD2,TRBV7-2,CASSLTSMGGELFF,TGTGCCAGCAGCTTGACTAGCATGGGCGGGGAGCTGTTTTTT
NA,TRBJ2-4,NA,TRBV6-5,CASSYAGVGKNIQYF,TGTGCCAGCAGTTACGCAGGGGTGGGCAAAAACATTCAGTACTTC
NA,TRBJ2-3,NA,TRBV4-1,CASQPVGPSTDTQYF,TGCGCCAGTCAGCCCGTAGGACCCAGCACAGATACGCAGTATTTT
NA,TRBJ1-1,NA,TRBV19,CASSATGLVAFF,TGTGCCAGTAGTGCTACTGGACTTGTCGCTTTCTTT
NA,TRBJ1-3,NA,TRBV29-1,CSVEDGRGINTIYF,TGCAGCGTTGAAGATGGGAGGGGTATAAACACCATATATTTT
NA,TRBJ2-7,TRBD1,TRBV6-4,CASSDFKGQGGAGSPHF,TGTGCCAGCAGTGACTTTAAGGGACAGGGTGGAGCGGGGAGTCCACACTTC
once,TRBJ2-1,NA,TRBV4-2,CASSQLSGLVGEQFF,TGTGCCAGCAGCCAACTTTCGGGACTCGTCGGCGAGCAGTTCTTC
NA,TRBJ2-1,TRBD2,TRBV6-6,CASSYVLAVRNEQFF,TGTGCCAGCAGTTACGTTCTAGCGGTTCGCAATGAGCAGTTCTTC
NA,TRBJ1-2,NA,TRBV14,CASNMGGAHGYTF,TGTGCCAGCAACATGGGGGGTGCCCATGGCTACACCTTC
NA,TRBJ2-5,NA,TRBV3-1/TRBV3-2,CASSHSRGTQYF,TGTGCCAGCAGCCATTCGAGGGGGACCCAGTACTTC
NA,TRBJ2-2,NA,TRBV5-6,CASSLVATSLTGELFF,TGTGCCAGCAGCTTGGTCGCTACTAGCTTAACCGGGGAGCTGTTTTTT
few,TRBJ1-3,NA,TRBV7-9,CASSPTGNSGNTIYF,TGTGCCAGCAGCCCCACAGGGAACTCTGGAAACACCATATATTTT
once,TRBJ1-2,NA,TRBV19,CASSININYGYTF,TGTGCCAGTAGTATCAACATTAACTATGGCTACACCTTC
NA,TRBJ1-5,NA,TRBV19,CASCPGVNQPQHF,TGTGCCAGCTGTCCGGGGGTCAATCAGCCCCAGCATTTT
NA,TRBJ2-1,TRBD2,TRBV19,CASSPWDRGTSGVNEQFF,TGTGCCAGTAGTCCTTGGGACAGGGGGACTAGCGGGGTGAATGAGCAGTTCTTC
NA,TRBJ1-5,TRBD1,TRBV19,CASSILETGWLNQPQHF,TGTGCCAGTAGTATTTTGGAGACAGGGTGGCTAAATCAGCCCCAGCATTTT
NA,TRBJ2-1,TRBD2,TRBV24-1,CATSPGTSGWNYNEQFF,TGTGCCACCAGCCCCGGGACTAGCGGGTGGAACTACAATGAGCAGTTCTTC
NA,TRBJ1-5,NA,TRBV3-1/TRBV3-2,CASSQDPSQGRPQHF,TGTGCCAGCAGCCAAGATCCATCTCAAGGTCGGCCCCAGCATTTT
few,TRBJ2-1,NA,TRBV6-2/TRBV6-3,CASSLRAGRPYNEQFF,TGTGCCAGCAGTCTTAGGGCGGGCCGCCCCTACAATGAGCAGTTCTTC
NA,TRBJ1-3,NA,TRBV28,CATYGGAYGNTIYF,TGTGCCACCTACGGGGGGGCTTATGGAAACACCATATATTTT
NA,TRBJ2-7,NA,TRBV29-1,CSVEEGKGYNEQYF,TGCAGCGTTGAAGAAGGTAAAGGGTACAACGAGCAGTACTTC
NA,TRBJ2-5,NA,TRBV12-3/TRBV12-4,CASSARGGETQYF,TGTGCCAGCAGTGCCCGGGGAGGAGAGACCCAGTACTTC
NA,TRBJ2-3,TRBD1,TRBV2,CASSASGTGGSTDTQYF,TGTGCCAGCAGTGCCTCCGGGACAGGGGGAAGCACAGATACGCAGTATTTT
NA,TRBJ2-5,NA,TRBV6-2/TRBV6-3,CASSSPGPTQETQYF,TGTGCCAGCAGTTCACCGGGGCCTACCCAAGAGACCCAGTACTTC
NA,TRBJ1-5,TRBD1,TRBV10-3,CAISVTGGDQPQHF,TGTGCCATCAGTGTGACAGGGGGCGACCAGCCCCAGCATTTT
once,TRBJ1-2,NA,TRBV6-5,CATSQGRNYGYTF,TGTGCCACCTCTCAAGGGAGAAACTATGGCTACACCTTC